These 11 T cell receptor beta chains were all obtained from the same sample, sequenced in a study of blood T cells in healthy people across ages. Primed by a sample-barcoded 5' primer and a J-beta primer mix, a second PCR proceeded for roughly 6 to 12 cycles. TCRdb passed the 5' RACE reads through MiXCR, listing each CDR3 protein once. The table shows some 1,500,000 distinct CDR3 sequences, with 42% occurring only once. Input material: blood. These receptors were collected from a woman between 18 and 29 years old in good health.

The chain joins TRBV7-2 to TRBJ2-1, with TRBD1 matching over 9 bases. The CDR3 spans 14 residues. Germline loops: CDR1 SGHTA, CDR2 FQGNSA. Trimming at V came to 5 bases and at J to 8 bases, leaving 7 bases not matched to a gene. In DNA form, the CDR3 reads TGTGCCAGCAGCCTAGACAGGGGGGTAGATGAGCAGTTCTTC. Translation gives CASSLDRGVDEQFF.

This clonotype occurred a few times. This chain connects TRBV24-1 to TRBJ2-7; D is perhaps TRBD1 (5 bases). V was cut by 7 bases and J by 1 base, with 10 bases left in between. The germline gives CDR1 KGHDR, CDR2 SFDVKD. The CDR3 has 13 residues. The CDR3 DNA reads TGTGCCACCAGCTCGGCAGGGTCCTACGAGCAGTACTTC. Amino acid sequence: CATSSAGSYEQYF.

Remarks on this clonotype: It is unclear where the CDR3 begins or ends on the DNA, so no DNA is shown, and the CDR3 is as TCRdb lists it. The J gene is TRBJ2-1, the V gene TRBV28. Germline CDR1 MDHEN, CDR2 SYDVKM. Counting both end residues, the CDR3 totals 13 amino acids. The CDR3 spells CASILAGHNEQFF.

At least ten counts were recorded for this clonotype. V is TRBV9 and J is TRBJ2-3; D is uncertain. V lost 3 bases, J lost 0 bases, and 14 bases lay in between. CDR1 is SGDLS and CDR2 is YYNGEE in the germline V gene. CDR3 length: 16 amino acids. The CDR3 here is CASSAPGAASTDTQYF. The CDR3 nucleotides read TGTGCCAGCAGCGCGCCCGGCGCGGCTAGCACAGATACGCAGTATTTT.

This clonotype was picked up many times. The CDR3 DNA follows: TGTGCCAGCAGTTTCCGGGACAGCTCCTACGAGCAGTACTTC. This encodes CASSFRDSSYEQYF. The chain employs TRBV12-3 or TRBV12-4 and TRBJ2-7; 7 nucleotides agree with TRBD1. The CDR3 extends over 14 amino acids. The V and J ends lost 3 bases and 0 bases, in that order; junction bases with no gene match: 2.

The rearrangement joins TRBV20-1 to TRBJ2-3; 8 bases are a match to TRBD2. Germline V gene data show CDR1 as DFQATT and CDR2 as SNEGSKA (reference sequence). The CDR3 contains 17 residues. V lost 2 bases to trimming and J lost 5 bases; unmatched junction nucleotides: 15. The CDR3 DNA sequence: TGCAGTGCTAGAATCTTCCGCGGGGGGACTAAGCAAGATACGCAGTATTTT. This sequence encodes CSARIFRGGTKQDTQYF.

This clonotype was recorded a few times. This chain links TRBV7-2 with TRBJ1-1; D gene unclear. Between the trimmed V and J ends, which lost 1 base and 2 bases, there was a span of 14 bases. CDR3 length equals 16 residues. From germline, CDR1 is SGHTA and CDR2 FQGNSA. The DNA of the CDR3 is TGTGCCAGCAGCTTAGTCGGGCCGGGGAGTAACACTGAAGCTTTCTTT. It specifies CASSLVGPGSNTEAFF.

The chain links TRBV9 to TRBJ2-1, with a weak D call TRBD1 (6 bases). This CDR3 contains 14 residues. Deletions cut 0 bases from V and 4 bases from J, with 8 bases between. Germline V lookup: CDR1 SGDLS, CDR2 YYNGEE. This CDR3 is CASSVATGYNEQFF. The CDR3 bases are TGTGCCAGCAGCGTAGCAACAGGGTACAATGAGCAGTTCTTC.

The table lists this clonotype with a few counts. This chain uses TRBV7-3 with TRBJ2-1; TRBD1 might be the D (6 bases). CDR1 SGHTA and CDR2 FQGTGA come from the germline V gene. Deletions cut 1 base from V and 3 bases from J, with 10 bases between. This CDR3 comprises 15 residues. CDR3 DNA: TGTGCCAGCAGCTTAAACAGGGCCAACTACAATGAGCAGTTCTTC. Translation gives CASSLNRANYNEQFF.

The chain recombines TRBV18 with TRBJ1-2; 12 bases fit TRBD1. Germline V CDR1 and CDR2: KGHSH, LQKENI. V lost 3 bases, J lost 10 bases, and 3 bases stayed unmatched. The CDR3 runs 13 residues. CDR3 sequence (DNA): TGTGCCAGCTCACCGGGACAGGGGGCTGCCTACACCTTC. Protein product: CASSPGQGAAYTF.

The CDR3 sequence: CSVETPMTYEQYF. For the CDR3, the DNA is TGCAGCGTTGAAACCCCGATGACGTACGAGCAGTACTTC. The rearrangement joins TRBV29-1 to TRBJ2-7; unclear D gene. CDR1 and CDR2 from the germline V gene are SQVTM and ANQGSEA. This CDR3 comprises 13 residues. The V end lost 2 bases, the J end lost 4 bases, and 12 bases lay between the germline ends.